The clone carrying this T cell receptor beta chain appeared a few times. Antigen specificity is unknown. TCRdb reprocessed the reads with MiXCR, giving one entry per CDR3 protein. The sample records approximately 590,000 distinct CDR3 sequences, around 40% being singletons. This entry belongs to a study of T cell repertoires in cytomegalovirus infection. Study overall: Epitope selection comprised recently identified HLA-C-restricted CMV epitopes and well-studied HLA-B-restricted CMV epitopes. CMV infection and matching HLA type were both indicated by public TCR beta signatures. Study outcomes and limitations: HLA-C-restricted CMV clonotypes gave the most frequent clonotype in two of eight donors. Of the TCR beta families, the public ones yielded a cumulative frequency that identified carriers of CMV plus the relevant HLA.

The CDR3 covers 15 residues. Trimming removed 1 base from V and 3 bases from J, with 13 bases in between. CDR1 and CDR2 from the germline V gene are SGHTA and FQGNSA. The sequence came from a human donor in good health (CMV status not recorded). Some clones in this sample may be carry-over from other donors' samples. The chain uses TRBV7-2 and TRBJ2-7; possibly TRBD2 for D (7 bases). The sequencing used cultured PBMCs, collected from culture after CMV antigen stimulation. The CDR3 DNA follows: TGTGCCAGCAGCTTAGGGGCGGGGGCCCACTACGAGCAGTACTTC. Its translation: CASSLGAGAHYEQYF.